The T cell receptor beta chain under discussion was sequenced for a study of human versus mouse CDR3 diversity and MHC coevolution. General observations from the study: Human CDR3s averaged more deletions and insertions than mouse CDR3s.

Method: immunoSEQ multiplex PCR; TCRdb's copy keeps in-frame clones and lacks some. The top ten hold over 15% of the sample, which has tens of thousands of clones, over 90% seen once. Germline V lookup: CDR1 SGHNT, CDR2 YYREEE (reference sequence). This CDR3 is built from 15 residues. The ends were cut back, 0 bases at V and 1 base at J, with 8 bases in the middle. As concerns this clone: Its target is not known.

The genes are TRBV5-4 and TRBJ2-1; no definite D call. The sequenced sample consisted of naive CD4+ T cells from blood. Documented subset: CD45RO-negative CD62L-positive naive CD4 T cells. This TCR derives from a person between 55 and 69 years old in good health. The CDR3 DNA reads as TGTGCCAGCAGCTTGGTACTTACTTCCTACAATGAGCAGTTCTTC. This codes for CASSLVLTSYNEQFF. Full variable domain (remainder filled in from reference TRBV5-4 and TRBJ2-1): ETGVTQSPTHLIKTRGQQVTLRCSSQSGHNTVSWYQQALGQGPQFIFQYYREEENGRGNFPPRFSGLQFPNYSSELNVNALELDDSALYLCASSLVLTSYNEQFFGPGTRLTVL.